This T cell receptor beta chain was obtained from a study of blood T cell repertoires in COVID-19. Study summary: COVID-19 samples collected from the United States, Italy and Spain covered acute and convalescent phases. PBMCs, B-cell-depleted T cells, or T cells were the source of the cDNA or gDNA that made up the material.

How the authors handled the data: Amplification with reference gene primers provided the estimates of nucleated cell counts. Using immunoSEQ multiplex PCR, the repertoire was profiled, and TCRdb retains in-frame clones only, with some absent. That table gives V, J and clone size, and the DNA gave D and trimming. The sample has 150,000 to 200,000 clones, about 85% seen once; the top ten hold 0.95% to 1.5%. CDR3 length: 15 amino acids. J was trimmed by 1 base and V by 5 bases; bases with no gene match: 6. Germline V gene sequence: CDR1 SGHTA, CDR2 FQGNSA. The chain uses TRBV7-2 and TRBJ2-7; 9 nucleotides line up with TRBD2. Material: peripheral blood. The TCR comes from a man aged 55 to 70 who had recovered from COVID-19. The chain's CDR3 is CASSRALAGSYEQYF. DNA for the CDR3: TGTGCCAGCAGCAGGGCCCTAGCGGGGTCCTACGAGCAGTACTTC.